Shown below are 14 T cell receptor beta chains from a single sample sequenced in a study of beta chain features in type 1 diabetes. All of the isolated RNA was reverse transcribed, so expressed TCRB transcripts were sequenced. Data came from immunoSEQ multiplex PCR; TCRdb stores just in-frame clones and leaves some out. The sample carries 400,000 to 550,000 clones, over 10% recorded once. Sequenced: naive CD4+ T cells from blood. All receptors derive from a woman under 30 in good health.

This chain links TRBV9 with TRBJ2-1, with 11 bases matching TRBD1. V lost 3 bases and J lost 9; bases outside the gene matches: 5. The CDR3 consists of 14 residues. The germline V gene encodes CDR1 SGDLS and CDR2 YYNGEE. CDR3 bases: TGTGCCAGCAGCGCCCGGACAGGGGGCATTGAGCAGTTCTTC. It is translated as CASSARTGGIEQFF.

The rearrangement links TRBV11-3 to TRBJ2-1, with TRBD1 matching 11 bases. This CDR3 is 15 amino acids long. CDR1 and CDR2 from the germline V gene are SGHNT and YENEEA. The V and J ends lost 5 bases and 4 bases, in that order; junction bases with no gene match: 4. Here the CDR3 reads CASSTGTGGYNEQFF. The CDR3 nucleotides read TGTGCCAGCAGCACCGGGACAGGGGGTTACAATGAGCAGTTCTTC.

In this sample, this clone turned up a few times. The genes are TRBV29-1 and TRBJ1-4; possibly TRBD1 for D (5 bases). Germline lookup yields CDR1 SQVTM and CDR2 ANQGSEA. There are 13 residues in the CDR3. Trimming left V 4 bases short and J 1 base short, with 7 bases between. The CDR3 DNA follows: TGCAGCGTTGTGGGGGGAACTAATGAAAAACTGTTTTTT. Its protein product is CSVVGGTNEKLFF.

This clone was observed a handful of times. The rearrangement joins TRBV27 to TRBJ2-3; no clear D gene. CDR1 is MNHEY and CDR2 is SMNVEV in the germline V gene (reference sequence). The CDR3 covers 13 residues. Trimming shortened V by 6 bases and J by 1 base, and 8 bases separated the two germline ends. The CDR3: CASSWTGTDTQYF. The DNA for the CDR3 is TGTGCCAGCAGCTGGACGGGCACAGATACGCAGTATTTT.

This clone turned up a few times. V and J are TRBV5-1 and TRBJ1-2; D ambiguous. The length of the CDR3 is 13 residues. V was clipped by 0 bases and J by 3 bases, with 6 bases between them. Germline CDR1 SGHRS, CDR2 YFSETQ. CDR3: CASSLESHYGYTF. CDR3 nucleotide sequence: TGCGCCAGCAGCTTGGAATCCCACTATGGCTACACCTTC.

This clone was observed a few times. The gene calls are TRBV27 and TRBJ2-7, with D uncertain. CDR3 length: 14 amino acids. Trimming removed 5 bases at V and 4 bases at J, with 15 bases between. Germline values: CDR1 MNHEY, CDR2 SMNVEV (reference sequence). The CDR3 spells CASSPRLGDYEQYV. Here the CDR3 DNA reads TGTGCCAGCAGTCCACGGCTTGGGGATTACGAGCAGTACGTC.

The chain combines TRBV15 with TRBJ2-3, with D tentatively TRBD1 (6 bases). The V end was cut by 2 bases, the J end by 2 bases, with 14 bases between. This CDR3 comprises 16 residues. Germline CDR1 and CDR2: LNHNV and YYDKDF (reference sequence). CDR3 coding DNA: TGTGCCACCAGCAGATCCGGGACACCCAACACAGATACGCAGTATTTT. Amino acids: CATSRSGTPNTDTQYF.

The chain recombines TRBV10-3 with TRBJ2-3, with D maybe TRBD2 (6 bases). Germline-derived CDR1 and CDR2 are ENHRY and SYGVKD. The CDR3 covers 13 residues. V was pared by 4 bases and J by 1 base, with 6 bases between. CDR3 DNA: TGTGCCATCAGTGCGGGAGGCACAGATACGCAGTATTTT. This translates into CAISAGGTDTQYF.

Points on this clone: An end of the junction differs from the germline gene, which may be a read error. This chain joins TRBV9 and TRBJ1-1; 8 bases map to TRBD1. The CDR3 sequence is 14 residues long. Looked up from germline, CDR1 is SGDLS and CDR2 is YYNGEE. The CDR3 here is CASTVQGENTEAFF. The CDR3 bases are TGTGCCAGCACCGTACAGGGGGAGAACACTGAAGCTTTCTTT.

V usage is TRBV7-2 and J usage is TRBJ2-1; D not resolved. Germline CDR1 SGHTA, CDR2 FQGNSA. This CDR3 is 13 amino acids long. V gave up 3 bases and J gave up 6 bases, with 9 bases separating them. Here the CDR3 reads CASSFSMSNEQFF. Here the CDR3 DNA reads TGTGCCAGCAGCTTCTCCATGAGCAATGAGCAGTTCTTC.

This chain links TRBV29-1 with TRBJ2-7; D may be TRBD2 (6 bases). The CDR3 extends over 12 amino acids. The V end was cut by 7 bases, the J end by 7 bases, with 17 bases between. CDR1 and CDR2 (germline): SQVTM, ANQGSEA. In DNA form, the CDR3 reads TGCAGCGCCGGTAAGGCGGCGGGAGAGCAGTACTTC. It codes for CSAGKAAGEQYF.

This clone was detected only once. The gene calls are TRBV27 and TRBJ1-2; 7 bases match TRBD1. Germline CDR1 and CDR2: MNHEY and SMNVEV (reference sequence). V shed 4 bases, J shed 4 bases, and the junction held 12 bases outside the gene matches. The CDR3 extends over 16 amino acids. Here the CDR3 reads CASSSGQLLWVYGYTF. CDR3 DNA sequence: TGTGCCAGCAGTTCGGGACAGCTGCTCTGGGTCTATGGCTACACCTTC.

The J gene is TRBJ2-7, the V gene TRBV7-2; tentatively, D is TRBD1 or TRBD2 (6 bases each). With 5 bases removed from V and 1 base from J, the gap between germline ends came to 15 bases. The CDR3 is 15 amino acids. Germline CDR1 and CDR2: SGHTA and FQGNSA. The CDR3 bases are TGTGCCAGCAGCCCCGTGGGGGGCATTTCCTACGAGCAGTACTTC. Translating it yields CASSPVGGISYEQYF.

This clone was recorded a few times. This chain uses TRBV20-1 with TRBJ2-7; D gene uncertain. The CDR3 consists of 11 residues. CDR1 DFQATT and CDR2 SNEGSKA come from the germline V gene (reference sequence). Trimming removed 5 bases at V and 1 base at J, with 6 bases between. CDR3 in amino acids: CSAYSSYEQYF. The CDR3 nucleotides read TGCAGTGCTTACAGTTCCTACGAGCAGTACTTC.